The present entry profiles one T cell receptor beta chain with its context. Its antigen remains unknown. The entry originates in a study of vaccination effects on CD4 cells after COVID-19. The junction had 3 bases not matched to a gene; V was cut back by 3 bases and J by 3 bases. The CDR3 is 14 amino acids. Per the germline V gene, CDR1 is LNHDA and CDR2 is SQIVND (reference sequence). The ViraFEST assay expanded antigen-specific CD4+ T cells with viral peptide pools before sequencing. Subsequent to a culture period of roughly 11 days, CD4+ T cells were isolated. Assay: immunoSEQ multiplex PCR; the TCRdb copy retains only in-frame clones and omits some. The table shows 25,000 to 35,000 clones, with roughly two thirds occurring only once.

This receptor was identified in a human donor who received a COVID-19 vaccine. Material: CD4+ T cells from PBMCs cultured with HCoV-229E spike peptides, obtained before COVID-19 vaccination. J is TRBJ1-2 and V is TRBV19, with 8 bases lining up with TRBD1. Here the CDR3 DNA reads TGTGCCAGTAGTATTCCGGGACAGGACTATGGCTACACCTTC. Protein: CASSIPGQDYGYTF.